A selection of T cell receptor beta chains follows, all from one sample in a study of shared clonotypes between healthy human individuals. Libraries were prepared by immunoSEQ multiplex PCR; TCRdb keeps only in-frame clonotypes and omits some of them. The sample contains millions of clones, over 85% of which appear only once. Material for sequencing was naive CD4+ T cells from PBMCs. The receptors shown here come from a man between 18 and 35 years old in good health. Some clones in this sample may be carry-over from other donors' samples. CDR3s include the opening cysteine and the closing phenylalanine or tryptophan. D genes are given only for firm matches. Clone size, where shown, is once, few, many, or a class for clones that have expanded.

d_call	v_call	j_call	clone_size	cdr3_aa	cdr3_nt
TRBD1	TRBV7-2	TRBJ2-7	NA	CASRSPRDSIYEQYF	TGTGCCAGCAGAAGTCCTCGGGACAGCATATACGAGCAGTACTTC
NA	TRBV6-5	TRBJ1-1	NA	CASRRGLRTEAFF	TGTGCCAGCAGACGGGGTCTAAGGACTGAAGCTTTCTTT
TRBD1	TRBV9	TRBJ1-1	NA	CASTRTGSKTEAFF	TGTGCCAGCACTAGGACAGGGAGTAAAACTGAAGCTTTCTTT
NA	TRBV5-1	TRBJ2-3	NA	CASSLVPSAGVRTDTQYF	TGCGCCAGCAGCTTGGTTCCCTCGGCAGGGGTACGCACAGATACGCAGTATTTT
NA	TRBV6-4	TRBJ2-3	NA	CASKKEGGADTQYF	TGTGCCAGCAAGAAAGAAGGGGGGGCAGATACGCAGTATTTT
TRBD2	TRBV7-3	TRBJ2-3	NA	CASSLLGLPTSTDTQYF	TGTGCCAGCAGCTTACTGGGACTACCTACTAGCACAGATACGCAGTATTTT
NA	TRBV11-2	TRBJ2-7	NA	CASSSKGGRSYEQYF	TGTGCCAGCAGCTCAAAAGGGGGACGCTCCTACGAGCAGTACTTC
NA	TRBV5-4	TRBJ2-1	NA	CASSLVLVGGEQFF	TGTGCCAGCAGCTTGGTATTAGTGGGGGGTGAGCAGTTCTTC
TRBD2	TRBV29-1	TRBJ2-7	NA	CSVAGLAIPEQYF	TGCAGCGTTGCAGGACTAGCGATCCCCGAGCAGTACTTC
TRBD2	TRBV9	TRBJ2-5	NA	CASSVKAGVGETQYF	TGTGCCAGCAGCGTAAAAGCGGGAGTGGGAGAGACCCAGTACTTC
NA	TRBV6-4	TRBJ2-3	once	CASTRNTDTQYF	TGTGCCAGCACTCGAAACACAGATACGCAGTATTTT
NA	TRBV28	TRBJ1-6	NA	CASYANRVSPLHF	TGTGCCAGTTACGCTAACAGGGTTTCACCCCTCCACTTT
NA	TRBV6-5	TRBJ2-1	NA	CASSRSGHEQFF	TGTGCCAGCAGTCGGAGCGGCCATGAGCAGTTCTTC
NA	TRBV5-1	TRBJ1-1	NA	CASSIQTGLMNTEAFF	TGCGCCAGCAGCATCCAGACAGGACTCATGAACACTGAAGCTTTCTTT
NA	TRBV27	TRBJ1-1	NA	CASSSGPLRTEAFF	TGTGCCAGCAGTTCAGGACCGCTGAGGACTGAAGCTTTCTTT
NA	TRBV5-1	TRBJ2-3	once	CASSLEGDTQYF	TGCGCCAGCAGCTTGGAAGGGGATACGCAGTATTTT
NA	TRBV28	TRBJ1-1	NA	CASSNLTPKAFF	TGTGCCAGCAGCAACTTAACTCCGAAAGCTTTCTTT
NA	TRBV4-1	TRBJ2-5	NA	CASSQEGTKIETQYF	TGCGCCAGCAGCCAAGAGGGAACAAAAATAGAGACCCAGTACTTC
NA	TRBV11-3	TRBJ2-1	NA	CASSQDTVGQFF	TGTGCCAGCAGCCAGGACACGGTGGGGCAGTTCTTC
TRBD1	TRBV28	TRBJ1-5	NA	CASRTGARQPQHF	TGTGCCAGCAGGACAGGGGCCAGGCAGCCCCAGCATTTT
NA	TRBV29-1	TRBJ1-1	NA	CSVEYRLLNTEAFF	TGCAGCGTTGAATACCGGTTACTGAACACTGAAGCTTTCTTT
TRBD1	TRBV28	TRBJ2-7	NA	CASNTHRGAYEQYF	TGTGCCAGCAATACCCACAGGGGTGCCTACGAGCAGTACTTC
TRBD2	TRBV7-9	TRBJ2-3	NA	CASSLVREADTQYF	TGTGCCAGCAGCTTAGTACGGGAGGCAGATACGCAGTATTTT
TRBD1	TRBV11-3	TRBJ1-1	NA	CASSAMGQSNTEAFF	TGTGCCAGCAGCGCAATGGGACAGTCGAACACTGAAGCTTTCTTT
TRBD2	TRBV18	TRBJ2-5	NA	CASSRAGGPEETQYF	TGTGCCAGCTCGCGAGCGGGAGGGCCGGAGGAGACCCAGTACTTC
NA	TRBV7-9	TRBJ2-3	NA	CASSLTDTDTQYF	TGTGCCAGCAGCTTGACAGACACAGATACGCAGTATTTT
NA	TRBV19	TRBJ1-5	NA	CASSRGQVNQPQHF	TGTGCCAGTAGTCGAGGCCAGGTCAATCAGCCCCAGCATTTT
NA	TRBV5-4	TRBJ2-7	NA	CASSLGPGADPYEQYF	TGTGCCAGCAGCTTGGGCCCGGGAGCGGATCCCTACGAGCAGTACTTC
NA	TRBV7-3	TRBJ2-1	NA	CASSLVRSSYNEQFF	TGTGCCAGCAGCTTAGTTCGAAGCTCCTACAATGAGCAGTTCTTC
NA	TRBV11-2	TRBJ1-1	NA	CASARGLTETEAFF	TGTGCCAGCGCTCGCGGCTTGACAGAGACTGAAGCTTTCTTT
NA	TRBV20-1	TRBJ1-2	NA	CSAKRNYGYTF	TGCAGTGCTAAGCGCAACTATGGCTACACCTTC
TRBD1	TRBV9	TRBJ2-4	NA	CASSVGGTGGNIQYF	TGTGCCAGCAGCGTAGGAGGGACAGGGGGAAACATTCAGTACTTC
TRBD1	TRBV5-1	TRBJ1-2	once	CASSLNWDRAGYTF	TGCGCCAGCAGCTTGAACTGGGACAGAGCTGGCTACACCTTC
TRBD1	TRBV18	TRBJ2-3	NA	CASSPRTGGDTQYF	TGTGCCAGCTCACCTCGGACAGGGGGCGATACGCAGTATTTT
NA	TRBV2	TRBJ1-5	NA	CASGRWGSNQPQHF	TGTGCCAGCGGCCGGTGGGGTAGCAATCAGCCCCAGCATTTT
NA	TRBV18	TRBJ2-3	NA	CASSLNLLRTDTQYF	TGTGCCAGCTCACTAAATCTCCTTCGCACAGATACGCAGTATTTT
NA	TRBV6-1	TRBJ1-5	few	CASSAYSGTINQPQHF	TGTGCCAGCAGTGCCTACTCAGGAACTATCAATCAGCCCCAGCATTTT
TRBD2	TRBV18	TRBJ2-1	NA	CASSPSAVSVSGRNYNEQFF	TGTGCCAGCTCACCATCGGCCGTCTCCGTAAGCGGGAGAAACTACAATGAGCAGTTCTTC
NA	TRBV9	TRBJ2-3	NA	CASAPFLRTDTQYF	TGTGCCAGCGCCCCGTTCCTGAGAACAGATACGCAGTATTTT
TRBD2	TRBV7-9	TRBJ2-1	NA	CASSWTSGRSRYNEQFF	TGTGCCAGCAGTTGGACTAGCGGCAGGAGCAGGTACAATGAGCAGTTCTTC